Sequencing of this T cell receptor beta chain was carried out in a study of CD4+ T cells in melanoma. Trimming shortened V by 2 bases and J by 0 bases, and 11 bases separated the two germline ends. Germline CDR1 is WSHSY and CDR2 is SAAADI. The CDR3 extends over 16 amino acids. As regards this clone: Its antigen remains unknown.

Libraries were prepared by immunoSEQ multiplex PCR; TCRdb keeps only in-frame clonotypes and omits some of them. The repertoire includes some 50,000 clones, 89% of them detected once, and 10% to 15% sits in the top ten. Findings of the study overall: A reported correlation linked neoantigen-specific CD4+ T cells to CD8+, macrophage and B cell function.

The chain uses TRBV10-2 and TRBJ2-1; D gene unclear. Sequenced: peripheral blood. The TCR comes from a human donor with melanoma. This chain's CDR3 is CASSELSRRSYNEQFF. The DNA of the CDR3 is TGCGCCAGCAGTGAGCTCAGCCGGCGCTCCTACAATGAGCAGTTCTTC.